Shown below are 15 T cell receptor beta chains from a single sample sequenced in a study of T cells in localized non-small cell lung cancer. The method was immunoSEQ multiplex PCR; TCRdb's version includes in-frame clones alone and lacks a portion of them. The sample yields 24,000 or so clones, 75% to 95% seen once. The sample consisted of peripheral blood, taken before any cancer treatment. The receptors were sampled from a woman aged 40-69 years with stage I lung adenocarcinoma.

J is TRBJ2-3 and V is TRBV6-1; weak D call: TRBD1 (5 bases). Germline V gene data show CDR1 as MNHNS and CDR2 as SASEGT. V lost 7 bases to trimming and J lost 2 bases, with 16 bases between them. The CDR3 loop spans 15 amino acids. This CDR3 reads CASTEGVGTTDTQYF. The CDR3 nucleotides read TGTGCCAGCACGGAAGGGGTGGGTACCACAGATACGCAGTATTTT.

The chain carries TRBV27 and TRBJ2-5, with 9 bases lining up with TRBD2. J was trimmed by 6 bases and V by 2 bases; bases with no gene match: 4. The CDR3 is 14 residues long. Germline assignment: CDR1 MNHEY and CDR2 SMNVEV (reference sequence). The CDR3: CASSLAAGGKTQYF. The CDR3 nucleotides read TGTGCCAGCAGTTTAGCAGCGGGAGGAAAGACCCAGTACTTC.

The chain carries TRBV9 and TRBJ1-3; 7 positions match TRBD1. This CDR3 region has 15 residues. J lost 0 bases, V lost 4 bases, and 4 bases had no gene match. The V gene's germline CDR1 is SGDLS and CDR2 YYNGEE. The CDR3 reads CASSSGQVSGNTIYF. In nucleotides, the CDR3 is TGTGCCAGCAGCTCCGGACAGGTCTCTGGAAACACCATATATTTT.

The CDR3 region has the DNA TGTGCCAGCAGCGCTACACATACTAGCACAGATACGCAGTATTTT. The encoded protein is CASSATHTSTDTQYF. The gene calls are TRBV9 and TRBJ2-3; D unresolved. V was pared by 3 bases and J by 0 bases, with 11 bases between. This CDR3 has 15 amino acids. Germline V gene sequence: CDR1 SGDLS, CDR2 YYNGEE.

This clone was seen a single time. The chain links TRBV9 to TRBJ1-2; 7 nucleotides match TRBD1. The CDR3 contains 15 residues. Germline CDR1 is SGDLS and CDR2 is YYNGEE. J was trimmed by 7 bases and V by 4 bases; bases with no gene match: 13. The CDR3 here is CASSPGTANLGGYTF. CDR3 in DNA: TGTGCCAGCAGCCCCGGGACAGCCAACCTGGGTGGCTACACCTTC.

This sequence joins TRBV18 and TRBJ1-3, with no clear D. The length of the CDR3 is 16 residues. Looked up from germline, CDR1 is KGHSH and CDR2 is LQKENI. The V gene lost 0 bases and the J gene lost 2 bases, with 11 bases spanning the gap. The CDR3: CASSPPSGYPGNTIYF. CDR3 DNA: TGTGCCAGCTCACCACCTTCCGGGTACCCTGGAAACACCATATATTTT.

V usage is TRBV19 and J usage is TRBJ2-1; 11 positions agree with TRBD2. Germline V gene sequence: CDR1 LNHDA, CDR2 SQIVND (reference sequence). With 5 bases clipped from V and 0 bases from J, the junction kept 3 bases outside the gene matches. This CDR3 region has 16 residues. CDR3 coding DNA: TGTGCCAGTAGTCCCCTAGCGGGGGGCTCCTACAATGAGCAGTTCTTC. Amino acid sequence: CASSPLAGGSYNEQFF.

This clone showed up just once. This chain links TRBV7-9 with TRBJ2-3; D unclear. The V end was cut by 2 bases, the J end by 0 bases, with 3 bases between. The CDR3 loop spans 13 amino acids. Germline V gene lookup returns CDR1 SEHNR and CDR2 FQNEAQ (reference sequence). The CDR3, as DNA: TGTGCCAGCAGCTTACAGAGCACAGATACGCAGTATTTT. Protein: CASSLQSTDTQYF.

In its sample, this clone was seen once. The CDR3 DNA sequence: TGTGCCAGTAGTAAGGGACAGTACAATGAGCAGTTCTTC. Amino acid sequence: CASSKGQYNEQFF. The V and J genes are TRBV19 and TRBJ2-1; TRBD1 matches 7 bases. The J segment lost 4 bases and the V segment lost 4 bases, leaving 1 base of the junction unmatched. CDR3 size: 13 residues. Germline CDR1 and CDR2: LNHDA and SQIVND (reference sequence).

This rearrangement joins TRBV25-1 to TRBJ1-5; possibly TRBD1 for D (6 bases). V lost 3 bases to trimming and J lost 7 bases, with 10 bases between them. Germline values: CDR1 MGHDK, CDR2 SYGVNS. The CDR3 contains 13 residues. CDR3 DNA sequence: TGTGCCAGCAGTGAGAACAGGGAACAGCCCCAGCATTTT. Its protein is CASSENREQPQHF.

Regarding this clone: Other nucleotide sequences from this sample produce the same CDR3. The genes are TRBV27 and TRBJ2-5; D not resolved. Trimming stripped 2 bases from V and 5 bases from J, with 9 bases between. CDR1 is MNHEY and CDR2 is SMNVEV in the germline V gene (reference sequence). The CDR3 sequence is 13 residues long. The CDR3 spells CASSLREGETQYF. CDR3 bases: TGTGCCAGCAGTTTAAGGGAAGGGGAGACCCAGTACTTC.

The chain carries TRBV18 and TRBJ2-1; TRBD2 aligns across 9 bases. Per germline, CDR1 KGHSH and CDR2 LQKENI. The ends lost 1 base at V and 9 bases at J; junction bases unmatched: 10. This CDR3 region has 16 residues. The CDR3 nucleotides are TGTGCCAGCTCACCACGGGGCCTTGGAGCGGGAGGTGAGCAGTTCTTC. Its translation is CASSPRGLGAGGEQFF.

The chain employs TRBV4-3 and TRBJ2-2; 9 bases are shared with TRBD2. Germline CDR1 is LGHNA and CDR2 is YSLEER. V lost 4 bases, J lost 2 bases, and 8 bases stayed unmatched. The CDR3 is 17 amino acids. CDR3 loop: CASSPSAGGANTGELFF. Written as DNA, the CDR3 is TGCGCCAGCAGCCCCTCGGCGGGAGGGGCCAACACCGGGGAGCTGTTTTTT.

With respect to this clone: Other nucleotide sequences from this sample produce the same CDR3. The chain uses TRBV7-9 and TRBJ2-1, with 9 bases aligning to TRBD2. Trimming took 0 bases from V and 1 from J; bases not matched to a gene: 1. The CDR3 is 16 residues long. CDR1 is SEHNR, CDR2 FQNEAQ, per germline (reference sequence). Here the CDR3 reads CASSLALAGSYNEQFF. The CDR3 region has the DNA TGTGCCAGCAGCTTAGCCCTAGCGGGGTCCTACAATGAGCAGTTCTTC.

The chain employs TRBV19 and TRBJ2-5, with 7 nucleotides matching TRBD1. Germline CDR1 and CDR2: LNHDA and SQIVND (reference sequence). V lost 3 bases, J lost 5 bases, and 3 bases stayed unmatched. The CDR3 is 13 residues long. The CDR3 sequence is CASSIGQAETQYF. As DNA, the CDR3 is TGTGCCAGTAGTATCGGACAGGCGGAGACCCAGTACTTC.